This TCR beta chain came from a study of cytomegalovirus exposure and HLA in healthy donors. The PCR made use of 60 Vbeta and 13 Jbeta primers. Sequencing was performed with immunoSEQ multiplex PCR; in TCRdb, only in-frame clones are kept and a portion is missing. The profile shows about 130,000 clones, approximately 77% of them singletons. V was shortened by 2 bases and J by 6 bases, with 6 bases between the two germline ends. Germline-derived CDR1 and CDR2 are MNHNS and SASEGT. The CDR3 covers 12 residues. This clone came up a few times. This clonotype was sampled from a middle-aged woman in good health and CMV-seronegative. The sample was PBMCs. The chain employs TRBV6-1 and TRBJ2-3, with unresolved D. The CDR3 protein is CASSEHEDTQYF. The CDR3 nucleotides are TGTGCCAGCAGTGAACATGAGGATACGCAGTATTTT.